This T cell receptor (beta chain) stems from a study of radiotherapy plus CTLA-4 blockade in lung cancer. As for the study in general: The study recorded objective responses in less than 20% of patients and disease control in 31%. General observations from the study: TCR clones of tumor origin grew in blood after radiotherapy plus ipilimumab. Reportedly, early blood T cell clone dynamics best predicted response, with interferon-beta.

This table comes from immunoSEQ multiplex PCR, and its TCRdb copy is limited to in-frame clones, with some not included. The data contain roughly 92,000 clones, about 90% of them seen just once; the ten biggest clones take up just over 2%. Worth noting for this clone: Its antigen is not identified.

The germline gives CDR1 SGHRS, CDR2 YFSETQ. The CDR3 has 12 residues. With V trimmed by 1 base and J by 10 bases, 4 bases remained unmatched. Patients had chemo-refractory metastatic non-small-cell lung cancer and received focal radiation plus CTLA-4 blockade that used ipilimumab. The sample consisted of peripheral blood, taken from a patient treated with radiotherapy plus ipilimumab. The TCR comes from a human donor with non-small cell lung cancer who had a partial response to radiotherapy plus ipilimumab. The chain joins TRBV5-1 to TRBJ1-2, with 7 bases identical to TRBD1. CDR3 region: CASSLNTGAYTF. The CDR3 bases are TGCGCCAGCAGCTTGAACACAGGGGCCTACACCTTC.